The source of this TCR beta chain is a study of blood T cells in healthy people across ages. Together with a sample-barcoded 5' primer, a J-beta primer mix was included in a second PCR lasting about 7 to 11 cycles. One entry per CDR3 protein results from TCRdb running MiXCR on the 5' RACE reads. The sample yields about 800,000 distinct CDR3 sequences, 20% to 25% seen once. Trimming took 4 bases from V and 1 from J; bases not matched to a gene: 10. The CDR3 is made up of 19 amino acids. From germline, CDR1 is SGHDT and CDR2 YYEEEE. Each sample had at least 6 million PBMCs isolated. Total RNA extracted from each sample amounted to at least 5 micrograms. These data were likewise used in another study, on T cells of mothers and their children. Per that study: The M1S primer of the second PCR added sample barcodes and 2-4 random nucleotides.

This TCR came from a boy younger than 18 in good health. The sample taken for sequencing was blood. V and J are TRBV5-6 and TRBJ2-1, with 14 bases aligning to TRBD2. CDR3 protein: CASSLRLAGGLLSYNEQFF. In DNA form, the CDR3 reads TGTGCCAGCAGCCTCCGACTAGCGGGGGGGCTATTATCCTACAATGAGCAGTTCTTC.